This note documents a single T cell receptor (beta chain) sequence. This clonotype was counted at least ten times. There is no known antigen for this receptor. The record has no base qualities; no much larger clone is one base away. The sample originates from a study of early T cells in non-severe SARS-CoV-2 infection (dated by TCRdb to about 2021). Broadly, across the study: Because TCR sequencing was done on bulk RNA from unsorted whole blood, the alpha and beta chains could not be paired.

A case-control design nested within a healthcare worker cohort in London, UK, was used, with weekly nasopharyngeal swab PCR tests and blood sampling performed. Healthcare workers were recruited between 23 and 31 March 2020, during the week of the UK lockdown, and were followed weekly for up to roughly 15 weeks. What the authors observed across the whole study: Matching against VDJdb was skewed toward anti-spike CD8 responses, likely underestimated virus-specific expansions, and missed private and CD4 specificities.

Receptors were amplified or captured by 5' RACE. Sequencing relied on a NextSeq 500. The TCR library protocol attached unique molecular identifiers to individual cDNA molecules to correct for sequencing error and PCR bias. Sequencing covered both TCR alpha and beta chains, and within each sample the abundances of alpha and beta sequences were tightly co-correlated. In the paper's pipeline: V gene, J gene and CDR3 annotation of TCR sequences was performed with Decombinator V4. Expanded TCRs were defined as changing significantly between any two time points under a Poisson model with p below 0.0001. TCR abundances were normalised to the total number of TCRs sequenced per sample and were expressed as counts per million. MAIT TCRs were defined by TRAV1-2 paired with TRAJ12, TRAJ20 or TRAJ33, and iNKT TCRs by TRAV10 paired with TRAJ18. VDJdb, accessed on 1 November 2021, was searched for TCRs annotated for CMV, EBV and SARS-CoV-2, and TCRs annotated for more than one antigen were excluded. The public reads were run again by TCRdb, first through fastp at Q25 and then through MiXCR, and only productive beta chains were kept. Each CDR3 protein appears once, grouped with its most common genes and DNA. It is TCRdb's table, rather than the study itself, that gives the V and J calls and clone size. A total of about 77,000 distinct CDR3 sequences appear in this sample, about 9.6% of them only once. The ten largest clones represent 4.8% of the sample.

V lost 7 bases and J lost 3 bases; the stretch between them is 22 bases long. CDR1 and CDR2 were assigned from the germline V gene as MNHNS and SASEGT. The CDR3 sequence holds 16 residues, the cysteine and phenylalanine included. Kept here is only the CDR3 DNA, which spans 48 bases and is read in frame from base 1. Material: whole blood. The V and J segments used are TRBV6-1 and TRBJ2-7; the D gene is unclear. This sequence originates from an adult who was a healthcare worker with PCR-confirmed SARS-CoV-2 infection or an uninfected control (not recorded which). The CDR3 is CASIQGLAFRVYEQYF. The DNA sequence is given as TGTGCCAGCATCCAAGGCCTGGCATTCCGCGTCTACGAGCAGTACTTC.